This T cell receptor beta chain was sequenced in a study of shared clonotypes between healthy human individuals (dated by TCRdb to 2018 to 2021). About the study as a whole: A couple of women and a few men aged 18 to 49 years were included in the cohort. For each donor, CD4 naive and CD4 memory were each given three plates, CD8 naive was given two plates, and CD8 memory was given one plate. Blood TCR repertoires of five healthy adults were deeply sequenced to estimate repertoire size and the extent of clonotype sharing between individuals. Different laboratories and diverse techniques were used to prepare libraries and sequence TCR repertoires, to increase sequencing depth and limit assay-specific biases. Per donor, leukapheresis produced somewhere between about 0.85 and 8.9 billion PBMCs. Study-wide findings and limitations: Based on pairwise subsampling, the degree of clonotype sharing among donors was expected to be affected by sequencing depth. Because the study included a small number of donors, the genetic and exposure-history diversity represented was limited. Only blood was sampled, and tissue TCR repertoires likely differ from those in blood. Rarefaction of sorted-subset datasets indicated incomplete sequencing despite the large sequencing depth. Across a handful of donors, approximately 5% of naive CD4, roughly 3.3% of naive CD8, under 2.5% of memory CD4, and under 0.45% of memory CD8 clonotypes were shared. Estimated clonotype richness was generally larger for naive than for memory subsets. Compared with non-shared clonotypes, the clonotypes found in all four sorted-subset donors had higher generation probabilities.

Concerning this clone itself: Its antigen remains unidentified. Base quality data are lacking; no much larger clone is found one base away.

Between the V and J ends, shortened by 1 base and 0 bases respectively, the junction contains 12 bases. Reading the germline V gene gives CDR1 SGHTA and CDR2 FQGNSA. The CDR3 spans 16 residues, from the cysteine through the phenylalanine. Solely the CDR3 DNA is kept, with 48 bases framed from the first base. TCR CDR3 regions were amplified from genomic DNA by multiplex PCR using the deep immunoSEQ assay. Extracted genomic DNA from each cell subset was distributed evenly across all wells of several immunoSEQ 96-well plates, and each plate was treated as a replicate. Each replicate PCR for sorted subsets received about 220 ng genomic DNA, equal to 30,000 or so T cell genomes. Purified libraries were quantified with a Qubit 3.0 fluorometer, sized on a Bioanalyzer 2100, and re-quantified with the KAPA Library Quantification kit. Every immunoSEQ 96-well plate was sequenced on a separate single-read 150-cycle Illumina NextSeq 550 flow cell. The authors processed their data as follows. The immunoSEQ output contained only junctional sequences without quality scores, so filtering could not match that applied to full-length reads. Sequences were annotated with PyIR, a Python wrapper for IgBLAST v1.9, using IMGT germline references to assign V/J genes and CDR3. Reads were filtered out if the reads had weak V/J assignments (E-value above 1e-6), no CDR3, stop codons, out-of-frame junctions, or ambiguous translated residues. V3J clonotypes were defined by identical inferred V gene, J gene, and CDR3 amino acid sequence. The percentage overlap between two repertoires was calculated by dividing the number of shared unique clonotypes by the size of the smaller repertoire. RTK rarefaction, the Chao1 estimator, and Recon v2.1 estimates of unobserved clonotypes were used to assess repertoire richness. Generation probabilities were computed with OLGA for all TCRbeta clonotypes obtained by the gDNA method from a handful of donors. The source is immuneACCESS, and TCRdb retained only in-frame sequences with V and J called. Part of the clones is not carried over; for the studies checked, unresolved V genes explain less than half of this, and the remainder is unexplained. V, J and clone size were drawn from that table, and D and trimming were deduced from the DNA. For this sample there are 2 million to 2.5 million clones; about 92% appear just once. The ten largest clones capture around 1.7% of the sample.

CD8 naive samples were obtained by positive selection for CCR7 among CD45RO-negative cells, yielding a CD45RA+CCR7+ population from which TemRA cells were excluded. Donors were healthy HIV-negative adults with no recently reported acute infections or vaccinations. Every donor was a Caucasian adult living in Nashville, Tennessee, USA. Blood was collected by leukapheresis, and PBMCs were isolated by Ficoll-Histopaque density gradient centrifugation and then cryopreserved in liquid nitrogen vapor phase. Purity and quantity of every magnetically sorted T cell population were checked by analytical flow cytometry. Each sorted fraction had its genomic DNA isolated and then quantified by UV absorbance on a Nanodrop 2000c.

Sequencing input: naive CD8+ T cells from PBMCs. Sample cell subset or site, as interpreted from the label and publication: CD45RA+CCR7+. The chain links TRBV7-2 with TRBJ1-1; confidence is insufficient to name the D gene. This receptor was obtained from a man aged 18-30 years in good health. Some clones in this sample may be carry-over from other donors' samples. The CDR3 protein: CASSLEAAHMNTEAFF. The bases are TGTGCCAGCAGCTTAGAGGCAGCCCACATGAACACTGAAGCTTTCTTT.